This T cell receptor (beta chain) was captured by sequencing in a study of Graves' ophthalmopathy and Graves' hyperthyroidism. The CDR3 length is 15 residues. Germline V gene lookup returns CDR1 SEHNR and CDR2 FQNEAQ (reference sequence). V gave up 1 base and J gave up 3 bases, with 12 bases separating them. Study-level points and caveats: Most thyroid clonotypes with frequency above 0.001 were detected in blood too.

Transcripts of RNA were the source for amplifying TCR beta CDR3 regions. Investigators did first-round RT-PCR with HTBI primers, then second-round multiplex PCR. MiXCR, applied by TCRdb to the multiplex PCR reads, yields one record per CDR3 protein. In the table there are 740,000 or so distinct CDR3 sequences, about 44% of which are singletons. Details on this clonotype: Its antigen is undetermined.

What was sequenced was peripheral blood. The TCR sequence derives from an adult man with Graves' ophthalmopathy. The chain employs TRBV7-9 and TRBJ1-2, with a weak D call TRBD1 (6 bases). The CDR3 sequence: CASSLGEDSHYGYTF. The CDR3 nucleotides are TGTGCCAGCAGCTTAGGGGAGGACAGCCACTATGGCTACACCTTC. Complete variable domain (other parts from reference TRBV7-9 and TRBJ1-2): DTGVSQNPRHKITKRGQNVTFRCDPISEHNRLYWYRQTLGQGPEFLTYFQNEAQLEKSRLLSDRFSAERPKGSFSTLEIQRTEQGDSAMYLCASSLGEDSHYGYTFGSGTRLTVV.